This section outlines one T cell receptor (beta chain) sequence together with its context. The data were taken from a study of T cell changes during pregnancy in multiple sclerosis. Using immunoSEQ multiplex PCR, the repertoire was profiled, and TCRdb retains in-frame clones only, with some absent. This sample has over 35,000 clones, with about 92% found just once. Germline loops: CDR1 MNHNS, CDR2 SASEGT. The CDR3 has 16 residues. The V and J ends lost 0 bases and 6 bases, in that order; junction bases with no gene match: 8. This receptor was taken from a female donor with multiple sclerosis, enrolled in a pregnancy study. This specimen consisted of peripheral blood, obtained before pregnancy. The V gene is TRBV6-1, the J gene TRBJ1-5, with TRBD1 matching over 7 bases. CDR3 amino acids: CASSEAPRQGGQPQHF. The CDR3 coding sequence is TGTGCCAGCAGTGAAGCCCCTAGACAGGGAGGTCAGCCCCAGCATTTT.